These 22 T cell receptor beta chains share one sample of origin, sequenced in a study of shared clonotypes between healthy human individuals. Assay: immunoSEQ multiplex PCR; the TCRdb copy retains only in-frame clones and omits some. The data contain a few hundred thousand clones, around nine tenths of them singletons. Input material: memory CD8+ T cells sorted from blood. Subset specified: CD45RO+ cells pooled with CCR7-negative TemRA cells. These receptors were taken from a man aged 18 to 35 in good health.

J is TRBJ1-2 and V is TRBV4-1; D ambiguous. Germline lookup yields CDR1 MGHRA and CDR2 YSYEKL. The CDR3 spans 14 residues. Trimming cost V 3 bases and J 1 base, with 9 bases left between them. The CDR3 reads CASSHRRFNYGYTF. DNA of the CDR3: TGCGCCAGCAGCCACCGACGGTTTAACTATGGCTACACCTTC.

The chain couples TRBV12-5 to TRBJ2-5; D unresolved. The CDR3 loop spans 11 amino acids. In germline, CDR1 is LGHNT, CDR2 FRNRAP. The V end lost 7 bases, the J end lost 5 bases, and 8 bases lay between the germline ends. The CDR3 loop reads CASVIGETQYF. DNA of the CDR3: TGTGCTAGTGTGATCGGCGAGACCCAGTACTTC. The full variable domain, completed using reference TRBV12-5 and TRBJ2-5, is DARVTQTPRHKVTEMGQEVTMRCQPILGHNTVFWYRQTMMQGLELLAYFRNRAPLDDSGMPKDRFSAEMPDATLATLKIQPSEPRDSAVYFCASVIGETQYFGPGTRLLVL.

The table lists this clone with a count of one. This chain connects TRBV7-9 to TRBJ2-1; TRBD2 matches at 11 bases. V gave up 0 bases and J gave up 8 bases; unmatched junction bases: 6. The CDR3 has 16 amino acids. Per the germline V gene, CDR1 is SEHNR and CDR2 is FQNEAQ (reference sequence). In DNA form, the CDR3 reads TGTGCCAGCAGCTTAGCGTCTAGCGGGGGGTCCTATGAGCAGTTCTTC. Translating it yields CASSLASSGGSYEQFF.

The V gene is TRBV7-6, the J gene TRBJ1-3; tentatively, D is TRBD1 (5 bases). Germline V gene lookup returns CDR1 SGHVS and CDR2 FNYEAQ. This CDR3 contains 17 residues. Trimming shortened V by 1 base and J by 1 base, and 14 bases separated the two germline ends. In nucleotides, the CDR3 is TGTGCCAGCAGCTTAGAACATCCCAGGGTTTCTGGAAACACCATATATTTT. Its translation: CASSLEHPRVSGNTIYF.

The CDR3 DNA reads TGTGCCAGCAGTTTTGGCCGAACCTACGAGCAGTACTTC. This translates into CASSFGRTYEQYF. The rearrangement uses TRBV5-4 and TRBJ2-7; no clear D gene. The CDR3 is made up of 13 amino acids. Germline V gene sequence: CDR1 SGHNT, CDR2 YYREEE (reference sequence). V was shortened by 5 bases and J by 2 bases, with 11 bases between the two germline ends. The whole variable domain, remainder taken from reference TRBV5-4 and TRBJ2-7, is ETGVTQSPTHLIKTRGQQVTLRCSSQSGHNTVSWYQQALGQGPQFIFQYYREEENGRGNFPPRFSGLQFPNYSSELNVNALELDDSALYLCASSFGRTYEQYFGPGTRLTVT.

This rearrangement joins TRBV7-8 to TRBJ2-5; 8 bases map to TRBD2. Unmatched junction bases numbered 8, after V lost 7 bases and J lost 1 base. The germline gives CDR1 SGHVS, CDR2 FQNEAQ. This CDR3 has 15 residues. As DNA, the CDR3 is TGTGCCAGCAAGCGGGAGATCGGGTCCCAAGAGACCCAGTACTTC. Protein: CASKREIGSQETQYF.

V is TRBV10-2 and J is TRBJ2-7; a weak D match, TRBD1 (6 bases). The CDR3 sequence is 15 residues long. Germline lookup yields CDR1 WSHSY and CDR2 SAAADI. Trimming removed 6 bases at V and 3 bases at J, with 18 bases between. This CDR3 reads CASSDPTGHLYEQYF. The CDR3 nucleotides are TGCGCCAGCAGCGACCCGACAGGCCACCTCTACGAGCAGTACTTC.

The chain joins TRBV7-8 to TRBJ2-7, with 7 positions matching TRBD2. J gave up 3 bases and V 3 bases, and 5 bases lay outside the gene matches. Per germline, CDR1 SGHVS and CDR2 FQNEAQ. The CDR3 covers 14 residues. The CDR3 here is CASSLNRDYYEQYF. In DNA, the CDR3 is TGTGCCAGCAGCTTGAACCGGGACTACTACGAGCAGTACTTC.

The chain joins TRBV5-1 to TRBJ2-3; tentatively, D is TRBD1 or TRBD2 (5 bases each). Trimming left V 2 bases short and J 7 bases short, with 17 bases between. The germline V gene encodes CDR1 SGHRS and CDR2 YFSETQ. The CDR3 contains 15 residues. CDR3 in amino acids: CASSFLYRWDHTQYF. Written as DNA, the CDR3 is TGCGCCAGCAGCTTTCTTTACAGGTGGGACCATACGCAGTATTTT.

This clone was counted a few times. V and J are TRBV7-8 and TRBJ2-2; 11 bases map to TRBD2. Per germline, CDR1 SGHVS and CDR2 FQNEAQ. Trimming cost V 2 bases and J 3 bases; bases outside gene matches: 2. The CDR3 is made up of 16 amino acids. In nucleotides, the CDR3 is TGTGCCAGCAGCTTACTAGCGGGGGGCTACACCGGGGAGCTGTTTTTT. Translating gives CASSLLAGGYTGELFF.

The chain is built from TRBV2 and TRBJ1-2; TRBD1 aligns across 12 bases. This CDR3 has 18 residues. CDR1 SNHLY and CDR2 FYNNEI come from the germline V gene. V shed 1 base and J 2 bases; nucleotides not matched to a gene: 8. The CDR3 bases are TGTGCCAGCAGTGAAGTGGGGGACAGGGGGCGCAGCAACTATGGCTACACCTTC. Protein product: CASSEVGDRGRSNYGYTF.

The chain recombines TRBV30 with TRBJ1-4; perhaps TRBD1 as D (6 bases). Germline assignment: CDR1 GTSNPN and CDR2 SVGIG (reference sequence). The CDR3 has 13 residues. The V gene lost 4 bases and the J gene lost 5 bases, with 11 bases spanning the gap. For the CDR3, the DNA is TGTGCCTGGAAGGACAGACTCAATGAAAAACTGTTTTTT. Translating it yields CAWKDRLNEKLFF. The variable domain in full, with the rest retrieved from reference TRBV30 and TRBJ1-4, is SQTIHQWPATLVQPVGSPLSLECTVEGTSNPNLYWYRQAAGRGLQLLFYSVGIGQISSEVPQNLSASRPQDRQFILSSKKLLLSDSGFYLCAWKDRLNEKLFFGSGTQLSVL.

V usage is TRBV7-9 and J usage is TRBJ2-1, with D perhaps being TRBD1 or TRBD2 (5 bases each). This CDR3 has 15 residues. The germline V and J ends were trimmed by 5 bases and 1 base, with 12 bases remaining between them. The germline V gene encodes CDR1 SEHNR and CDR2 FQNEAQ (reference sequence). The DNA of the CDR3 is TGTGCCAGCAGCCTCGGAGAGGGGTCCTACAATGAGCAGTTCTTC. Its protein is CASSLGEGSYNEQFF.

CDR3 protein: CASSLSPRQGSYNSPLHF. CDR3 bases: TGTGCCAGCAGCTTATCTCCGCGACAGGGCTCCTATAATTCACCCCTCCACTTT. This chain connects TRBV7-2 to TRBJ1-6; 7 bases fit TRBD1. J was trimmed by 0 bases and V by 2 bases; bases with no gene match: 7. This CDR3 has 18 amino acids. CDR1 and CDR2 from the germline V gene are SGHTA and FQGNSA.

This clone came up once. V usage is TRBV28 and J usage is TRBJ2-1; D gene ambiguous. V dropped 6 bases and J dropped 7 bases, with 19 bases sitting between them. Germline lookup yields CDR1 MDHEN and CDR2 SYDVKM. The CDR3 is made up of 15 amino acids. CDR3 in DNA: TGTGCCAGCAGGCCGTCGTTTTACACCTTAAATGAGCAGTTCTTC. Its translation: CASRPSFYTLNEQFF. The variable domain in full, with the rest retrieved from reference TRBV28 and TRBJ2-1, is DVKVTQSSRYLVKRTGEKVFLECVQDMDHENMFWYRQDPGLGLRLIYFSYDVKMKEKGDIPEGYSVSREKKERFSLILESASTNQTSMYLCASRPSFYTLNEQFFGPGTRLTVL.

The chain combines TRBV7-9 with TRBJ1-1, with D unclear. The CDR3 extends over 15 amino acids. V lost 4 bases and J lost 1, with 13 bases in between. Germline CDR1 is SEHNR and CDR2 is FQNEAQ (reference sequence). CDR3 sequence (DNA): TGTGCCAGCAGCTGCCCCCTAACCTCGAACACTGAAGCTTTCTTT. Translation gives CASSCPLTSNTEAFF.

The count of this clone is one. This chain joins TRBV19 and TRBJ2-1, with D perhaps matching TRBD2 (6 bases). CDR1 is LNHDA and CDR2 is SQIVND in the germline V gene (reference sequence). Trimming took off 3 bases at V and 2 bases at J, with 11 bases between the two ends. This CDR3 is built from 15 residues. CDR3 DNA sequence: TGTGCCAGTAGTATTGCGGCGGGAACCTACAATGAGCAGTTCTTC. This gives the protein CASSIAAGTYNEQFF.

The chain is built from TRBV5-8 and TRBJ2-1, with 12 bases that match TRBD2. This CDR3 has 18 amino acids. From germline, CDR1 is SGHTS and CDR2 YDEGEE. With V trimmed by 2 bases and J by 0 bases, 6 bases remained unmatched. CDR3 sequence: CASSFGTSGPSSYNEQFF. The CDR3 DNA reads as TGTGCCAGCAGCTTCGGGACTAGCGGGCCTAGCTCCTACAATGAGCAGTTCTTC.

V and J are TRBV10-3 and TRBJ2-1, with D unclear. Trimming pared 0 bases from V and 0 bases from J, leaving 9 bases between. The germline V gene has CDR1 ENHRY and CDR2 SYGVKD. The CDR3 spans 16 residues. The CDR3 reads CAISESSGSSYNEQFF. The CDR3 nucleotides are TGTGCCATCAGTGAGTCGTCTGGCAGCTCCTACAATGAGCAGTTCTTC.

This clone was counted once. The chain links TRBV6-1 to TRBJ2-5, with D uncertain. This CDR3 has 15 residues. Germline V gives CDR1 MNHNS, CDR2 SASEGT. V lost 8 bases to trimming and J lost 2 bases, with 18 bases between them. As DNA, the CDR3 is TGTGCCAGCCAGTTGGGTCGAATTAATCAAGAGACCCAGTACTTC. Amino acids: CASQLGRINQETQYF.

This clone was counted once. The chain combines TRBV28 with TRBJ2-7; 10 nucleotides match TRBD1. Germline CDR1 and CDR2: MDHEN and SYDVKM. This CDR3 spans 16 amino acids. J lost 3 bases, V lost 6 bases, and 11 bases had no gene match. For the CDR3, the DNA is TGTGCCAGCAGCTTCCTGCCGGGACAGGGGAACTACGAGCAGTACTTC. It is translated as CASSFLPGQGNYEQYF.

V and J are TRBV19 and TRBJ2-5, with TRBD1 identical over 8 bases. This CDR3 spans 13 amino acids. CDR1 and CDR2 (germline): LNHDA, SQIVND (reference sequence). V dropped 4 bases and J dropped 3; count of bases not matched to a gene: 1. The CDR3 DNA sequence: TGTGCCAGTAGTACGGACAGGGAAGAGACCCAGTACTTC. It is translated as CASSTDREETQYF.